This record concerns one TCR beta chain sequence. Its antigen is not known. Every patient had mismatch repair deficiency by PCR or immunohistochemistry. The data belong to a study of PD-1 blockade in mismatch repair-deficient tumors. Study details: Patients had fewer than 15 mismatch repair-deficient cancer types and were previously treated and progressing. Study-level results: Tumor-resident clones, often undetectable pretreatment in blood, expanded then contracted after pembrolizumab.

V was trimmed by 2 bases and J by 4 bases, leaving 15 bases between them. The CDR3 has 16 amino acids. Germline-derived CDR1 and CDR2 are SGHVS and FQNEAQ. Profiling relied on immunoSEQ multiplex PCR, and the TCRdb table lists in-frame clones only, not all of them. The profile shows more than 95,000 clones, roughly 86% of them singletons. Sample: peripheral blood, taken 44 weeks after starting pembrolizumab. The TCR sequence derives from an adult with mismatch repair-deficient cancer. The chain has TRBV7-8 and TRBJ2-1, with a weak D call TRBD1 (5 bases). The CDR3 DNA is TGTGCCAGCAGCTTATATGCGACAGCTTATTACAATGAGCAGTTCTTC. It specifies CASSLYATAYYNEQFF.